These 18 T cell receptor beta chains were sequenced from one sample in a study of CD8 T cells in ankylosing spondylitis (dated by TCRdb to between 2016 and 2019). Overall results and qualifications from the work: A TCR beta motif of roughly 8 highly homologous amino acid variants appeared characteristic of blood from ankylosing spondylitis patients.

The library was generated by 5' RACE. Sequencer: Illumina HiSeq 2500. The public reads were reanalyzed by TCRdb: fastp trimming at Q25, MiXCR alignment, in-frame beta chains only. Every CDR3 protein is listed once, alongside the most common genes and DNA of its rows. This sample is represented by hundreds of thousands of distinct CDR3 sequences; roughly 12% of them were singletons. The ten most abundant clones make up roughly 0.51% of the sample. Their antigen targets remain unknown. What was sequenced was blood, either unsorted or a sorted T cell fraction (not recorded which). The origin of the receptors is a male donor with ankylosing spondylitis.

V is TRBV7-3 and J is TRBJ2-1, with D hard to call. V lost 3 bases and J lost 4, with 10 bases in between. This CDR3 spans 14 amino acids. From germline, CDR1 is SGHTA and CDR2 FQGTGA. The CDR3 sequence is CASSLASDYNEQFF. DNA of the CDR3: TGTGCCAGCAGCTTGGCTAGTGATTACAATGAGCAGTTCTTC.

The rearrangement uses TRBV20-1 and TRBJ2-1, with D perhaps TRBD2 (6 bases). Germline CDR1 is DFQATT and CDR2 is SNEGSKA (reference sequence). V was trimmed by 3 bases and J by 3 bases, leaving 12 bases between them. The CDR3 covers 14 residues. CDR3 in amino acids: CSARGRGNYNEQFF. The CDR3 region has the DNA TGCAGTGCTAGGGGGCGGGGTAACTACAATGAGCAGTTCTTC.

The chain has TRBV6-1 and TRBJ1-5; the D is unclear. The V gene lost 6 bases and the J gene lost 3 bases, with 18 bases spanning the gap. The CDR3 is made up of 16 amino acids. Looked up from germline, CDR1 is MNHNS and CDR2 is SASEGT. The CDR3, as DNA: TGTGCCAGCAGGCCTTTGGGATCCAGGCTCAATCAGCCCCAGCATTTT. It codes for CASRPLGSRLNQPQHF.

This clonotype was recorded at least ten times. The chain couples TRBV7-2 to TRBJ2-3, with D maybe TRBD1 (5 bases). The V gene's germline CDR1 is SGHTA and CDR2 FQGNSA. V was trimmed by 6 bases and J by 10 bases, leaving 17 bases between them. This CDR3 has 13 residues. The chain's CDR3 is CASSPYSGWAQYF. The CDR3 nucleotides are TGTGCCAGCAGTCCCTACTCAGGGTGGGCGCAGTATTTT. The whole variable domain, remainder taken from reference TRBV7-2 and TRBJ2-3, is GAGVSQSPSNKVTEKGKDVELRCDPISGHTALYWYRQSLGQGLEFLIYFQGNSAPDKSGLPSDRFSAERTGGSVSTLTIQRTQQEDSAVYLCASSPYSGWAQYFGPGTRLTVL.

The chain uses TRBV28 and TRBJ2-7; D gene uncertain. V was cut by 4 bases and J by 4 bases, with 20 bases left in between. Germline assignment: CDR1 MDHEN and CDR2 SYDVKM. The CDR3 consists of 16 residues. CDR3 coding DNA: TGTGCCAGCAGTTGGGAACAGCTTACCCCCTCTTACGAGCAGTACTTC. It yields the protein CASSWEQLTPSYEQYF.

A few counts support this clonotype. The chain joins TRBV5-1 to TRBJ1-1; D may be TRBD1 (6 bases). Trimming shortened V by 4 bases and J by 0 bases, and 10 bases separated the two germline ends. CDR1 SGHRS and CDR2 YFSETQ come from the germline V gene. This CDR3 spans 14 amino acids. The CDR3 here is CASSRRQVNTEAFF. CDR3 sequence (DNA): TGCGCCAGCAGCAGACGACAGGTGAACACTGAAGCTTTCTTT.

The table lists this clonotype with a few counts. CDR3 amino acids: CAISERSDTQYF. The DNA of the CDR3 is TGTGCCATCAGTGAGAGGTCAGATACGCAGTATTTT. V and J are TRBV10-3 and TRBJ2-3; no clear D gene. The CDR3 is 12 amino acids. CDR1 and CDR2 from the germline V gene are ENHRY and SYGVKD. The V end lost 2 bases, the J end lost 4 bases, and 4 bases lay between the germline ends.

The chain is built from TRBV5-1 and TRBJ1-6, with 7 bases that match TRBD1. This CDR3 is built from 15 residues. Trimming took 3 bases from V and 5 from J; bases not matched to a gene: 5. Germline V lookup: CDR1 SGHRS, CDR2 YFSETQ. CDR3 DNA sequence: TGCGCCAGCAGCTGGGCCGGGACAGATAATTCACCCCTCCACTTT. Translation: CASSWAGTDNSPLHF.

This clonotype was picked up a small number of times. The chain has TRBV7-2 and TRBJ1-2; 10 bases match TRBD1. The J segment lost 6 bases and the V segment lost 5 bases, leaving 9 bases of the junction unmatched. The CDR3 has 15 residues. The germline V gene encodes CDR1 SGHTA and CDR2 FQGNSA. CDR3 coding DNA: TGTGCCAGCAGCCACCCGGGGGGGACAGGGGATGGCTACACCTTC. As protein: CASSHPGGTGDGYTF.

This clonotype was counted at least ten times. The chain joins TRBV6-2 or TRBV6-3 to TRBJ2-3, with TRBD2 matching 12 bases. V was clipped by 6 bases and J by 2 bases; unmatched bases: 3. This CDR3 comprises 15 residues. Germline V CDR1 and CDR2: MNHEY, SVGEGT. The CDR3 DNA reads as TGTGCCAGCAGCCCTAGCGGGGGGGCCACAGATACGCAGTATTTT. It specifies CASSPSGGATDTQYF.

This clonotype was seen a handful of times. DNA of the CDR3: TGTGCCAGCAGCTTAGCACTCTCGGGAGAGCAGTACTTC. Amino acid sequence: CASSLALSGEQYF. The chain carries TRBV11-2 and TRBJ2-7, with TRBD2 as a possible D gene (5 bases). CDR3 length equals 13 residues. V lost 1 base, J lost 7 bases, and 11 bases lay in between. Germline V gene lookup returns CDR1 SGHAT and CDR2 FQNNGV.

There are a few counts of this clonotype. This chain links TRBV4-3 with TRBJ2-1; D unclear. The CDR3 loop spans 14 amino acids. The V gene's germline CDR1 is LGHNA and CDR2 YSLEER. Trimming stripped 0 bases from V and 7 bases from J, with 10 bases between. The DNA of the CDR3 is TGCGCCAGCAGCCAAGACACCCGGCGGAATGAGCAGTTCTTC. Its translation: CASSQDTRRNEQFF.

V is TRBV7-2 and J is TRBJ2-1; TRBD2 matches 8 bases. The CDR3 runs 14 residues. Unmatched junction bases numbered 4, after V lost 2 bases and J lost 7 bases. Germline-derived CDR1 and CDR2 are SGHTA and FQGNSA. CDR3 loop: CASSLLRGVNEQFF. In nucleotides, the CDR3 is TGTGCCAGCAGCTTATTGCGGGGGGTGAATGAGCAGTTCTTC.

The chain is built from TRBV5-1 and TRBJ1-2, with D perhaps matching TRBD1 (5 bases). The V end was cut by 1 base, the J end by 3 bases, with 16 bases between. The V gene's germline CDR1 is SGHRS and CDR2 YFSETQ. This CDR3 is 16 amino acids long. CDR3: CASSLIPGTEDYGYTF. CDR3 nucleotide sequence: TGCGCCAGCAGCTTGATCCCCGGGACGGAAGACTATGGCTACACCTTC.

This clonotype was seen at least ten times. The chain couples TRBV5-6 to TRBJ2-4; tentatively, D is TRBD2 (5 bases). In germline, CDR1 is SGHDT, CDR2 YYEEEE. V was shortened by 4 bases and J by 8 bases, with 13 bases between the two germline ends. The CDR3 length is 13 residues. CDR3 coding DNA: TGTGCCAGCAGCCCTGGACTTTCTCACATTCAGTACTTC. Protein sequence: CASSPGLSHIQYF.

This clonotype was seen ten or more times. The V and J genes are TRBV12-3 or TRBV12-4 and TRBJ2-7; D is perhaps TRBD2 (6 bases). Trimming took 1 base from V and 1 from J, leaving 11 bases between them. The CDR3 runs to 15 residues. CDR3 coding DNA: TGTGCCAGCAGTTTAGGGAGGGGCTTTTCCTACGAGCAGTACTTC. Protein product: CASSLGRGFSYEQYF.

The rearrangement uses TRBV7-2 and TRBJ2-3, with 9 bases aligning to TRBD1. Germline CDR1 is SGHTA and CDR2 is FQGNSA. The CDR3 has 16 residues. The V and J ends lost 5 bases and 8 bases, in that order; junction bases with no gene match: 14. CDR3 amino acids: CASSATRTGAHGTQYF. Written as DNA, the CDR3 is TGTGCCAGCAGCGCCACGCGGACAGGGGCCCATGGTACGCAGTATTTT.

The sample holds many counts of this clonotype. This chain connects TRBV6-5 to TRBJ2-5, with D maybe TRBD1 (5 bases). Germline CDR1 is MNHEY and CDR2 is SVGAGI. CDR3 length: 12 amino acids. V lost 1 base and J lost 7, with 7 bases in between. The CDR3 spells CASSYFQGTQYF. CDR3 coding DNA: TGTGCCAGCAGTTACTTTCAGGGGACCCAGTACTTC.